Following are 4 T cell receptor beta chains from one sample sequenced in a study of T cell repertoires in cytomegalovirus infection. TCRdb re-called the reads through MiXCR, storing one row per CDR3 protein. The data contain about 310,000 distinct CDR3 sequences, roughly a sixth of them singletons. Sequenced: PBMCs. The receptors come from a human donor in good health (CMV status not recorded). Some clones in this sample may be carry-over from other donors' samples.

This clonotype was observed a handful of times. CDR3 sequence (DNA): TGTGCCAGCAGTACAATTATGGGGTATGGCTACACCTTC. It codes for CASSTIMGYGYTF. The genes are TRBV25-1 and TRBJ1-2, with D hard to call. The germline CDR1 and CDR2 sequences are MGHDK and SYGVNS. The CDR3 loop spans 13 amino acids. Trimming shortened V by 5 bases and J by 5 bases, and 12 bases separated the two germline ends.

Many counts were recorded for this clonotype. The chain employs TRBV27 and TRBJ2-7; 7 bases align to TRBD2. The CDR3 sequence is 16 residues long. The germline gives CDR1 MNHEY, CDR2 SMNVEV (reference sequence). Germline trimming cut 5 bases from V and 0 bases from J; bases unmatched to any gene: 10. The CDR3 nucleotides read TGTGCCAGCAGTGGTACGGGAGGTCACGCCTCCTACGAGCAGTACTTC. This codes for CASSGTGGHASYEQYF.

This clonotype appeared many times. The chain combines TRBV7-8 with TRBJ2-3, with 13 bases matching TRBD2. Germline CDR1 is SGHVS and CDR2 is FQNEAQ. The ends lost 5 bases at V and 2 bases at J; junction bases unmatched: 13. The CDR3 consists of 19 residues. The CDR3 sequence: CASSVNPGTSGVNTDTQYF. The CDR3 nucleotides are TGTGCCAGCAGCGTAAACCCCGGGACTAGCGGGGTTAACACAGATACGCAGTATTTT.

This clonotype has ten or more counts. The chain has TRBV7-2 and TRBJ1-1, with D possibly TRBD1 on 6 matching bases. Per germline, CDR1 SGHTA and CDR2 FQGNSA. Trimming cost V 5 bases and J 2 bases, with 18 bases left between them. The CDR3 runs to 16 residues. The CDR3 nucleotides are TGTGCCAGCAGCCCCCCGAATGGGGGCTTTAACACTGAAGCTTTCTTT. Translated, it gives CASSPPNGGFNTEAFF.